This TCR beta chain was captured in a study of Ad26.COV2.S vaccination and SARS-CoV-2 variants. In germline, CDR1 is PRHDT, CDR2 FYEKMQ (reference sequence). Trimming left V 0 bases short and J 5 bases short, with 7 bases between. CDR3 length: 13 amino acids. Note on this clone: The antigen is undetermined.

Generated by immunoSEQ multiplex PCR, the TCRdb table keeps only in-frame clones and is missing some. The table records approximately 350,000 clones, around 86% of them present only once. Treatment noted: approximately 18 received Ad26.COV2.S at low or high dose, single or two shots; 5 received placebo; per-sample allocation not given. Specimen acquisition occurred on day 63 following the initial vaccine or placebo injection. Whole-study results and caveats: Spike-specific CD8+ and CD4+ T cell responses reportedly showed substantial breadth after vaccination. The study found higher spike-specific TCR breadth in vaccine than placebo recipients.

The sequence derives from a person aged 18-60 years who received the Ad26.COV2.S COVID-19 vaccine or a placebo. The sample consisted of peripheral blood, taken in a trial of Ad26.COV2.S vaccine versus placebo. The chain combines TRBV13 with TRBJ2-5; D is ambiguous. The CDR3 DNA follows: TGTGCCAGCAGCTTAGGCCACGGGGAGACCCAGTACTTC. It translates to CASSLGHGETQYF.